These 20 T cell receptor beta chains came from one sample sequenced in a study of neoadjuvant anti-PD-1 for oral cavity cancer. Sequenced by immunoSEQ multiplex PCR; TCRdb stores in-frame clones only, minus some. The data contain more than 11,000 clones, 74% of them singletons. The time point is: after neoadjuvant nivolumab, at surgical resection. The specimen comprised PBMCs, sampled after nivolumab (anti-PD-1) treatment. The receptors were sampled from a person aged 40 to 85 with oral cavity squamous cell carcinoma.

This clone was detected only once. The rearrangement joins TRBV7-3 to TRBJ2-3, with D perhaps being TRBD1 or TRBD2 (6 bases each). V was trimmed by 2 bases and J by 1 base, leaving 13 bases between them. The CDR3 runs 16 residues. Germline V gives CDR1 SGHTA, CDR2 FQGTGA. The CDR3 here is CASSLGGGPGTDTQYF. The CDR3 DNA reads TGTGCCAGCAGCTTAGGAGGGGGGCCCGGCACAGATACGCAGTATTTT.

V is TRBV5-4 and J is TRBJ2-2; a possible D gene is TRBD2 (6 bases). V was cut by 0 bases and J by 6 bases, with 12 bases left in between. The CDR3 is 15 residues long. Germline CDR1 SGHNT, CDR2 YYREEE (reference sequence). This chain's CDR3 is CASSLVSGLAGELFF. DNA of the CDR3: TGTGCCAGCAGCTTGGTGAGCGGGTTAGCCGGGGAGCTGTTTTTT.

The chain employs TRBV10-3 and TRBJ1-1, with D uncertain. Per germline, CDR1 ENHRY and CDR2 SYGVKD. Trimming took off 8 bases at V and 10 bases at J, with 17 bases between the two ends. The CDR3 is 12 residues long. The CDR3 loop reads CAIYSVEVGAFF. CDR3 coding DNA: TGTGCCATCTACAGTGTGGAGGTCGGAGCTTTCTTT.

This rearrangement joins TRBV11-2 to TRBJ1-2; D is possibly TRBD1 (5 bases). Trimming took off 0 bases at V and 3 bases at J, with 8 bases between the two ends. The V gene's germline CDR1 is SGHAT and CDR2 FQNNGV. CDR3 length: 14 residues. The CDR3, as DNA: TGTGCCAGCAGCTTAGATCCGACAGACTATGGCTACACCTTC. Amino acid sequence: CASSLDPTDYGYTF.

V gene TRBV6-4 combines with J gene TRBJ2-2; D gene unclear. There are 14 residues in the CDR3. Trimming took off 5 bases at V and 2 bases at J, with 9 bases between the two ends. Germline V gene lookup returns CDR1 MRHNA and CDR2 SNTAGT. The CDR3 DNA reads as TGTGCCAGCAGTCCAGAGCCAAACACCGGGGAGCTGTTTTTT. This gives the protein CASSPEPNTGELFF.

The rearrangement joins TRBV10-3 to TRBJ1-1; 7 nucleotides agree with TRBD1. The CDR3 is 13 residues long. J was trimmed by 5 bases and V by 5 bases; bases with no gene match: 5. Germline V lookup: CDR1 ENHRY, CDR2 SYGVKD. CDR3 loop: CAISKTGQTEAFF. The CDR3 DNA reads TGTGCCATCAGTAAGACAGGGCAGACTGAAGCTTTCTTT.

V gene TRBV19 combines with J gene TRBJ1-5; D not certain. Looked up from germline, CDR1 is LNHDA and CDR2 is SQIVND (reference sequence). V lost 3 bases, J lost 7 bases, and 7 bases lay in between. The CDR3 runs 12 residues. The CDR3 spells CASSIIQQPQHF. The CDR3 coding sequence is TGTGCCAGTAGTATTATACAGCAGCCCCAGCATTTT.

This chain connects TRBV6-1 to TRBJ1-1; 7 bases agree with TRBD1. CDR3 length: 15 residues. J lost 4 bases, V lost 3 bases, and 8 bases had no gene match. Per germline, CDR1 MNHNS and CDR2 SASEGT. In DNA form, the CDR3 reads TGTGCCAGCAGTGATAGGGGGCGCGAGGGCACTGAAGCTTTCTTT. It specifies CASSDRGREGTEAFF.

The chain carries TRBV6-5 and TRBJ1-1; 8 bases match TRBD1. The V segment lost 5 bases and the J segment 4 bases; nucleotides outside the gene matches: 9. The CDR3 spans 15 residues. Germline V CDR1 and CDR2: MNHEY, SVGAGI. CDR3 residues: CASSLHRGSGTEAFF. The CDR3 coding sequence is TGTGCCAGCAGTCTCCACAGGGGGAGTGGCACTGAAGCTTTCTTT.

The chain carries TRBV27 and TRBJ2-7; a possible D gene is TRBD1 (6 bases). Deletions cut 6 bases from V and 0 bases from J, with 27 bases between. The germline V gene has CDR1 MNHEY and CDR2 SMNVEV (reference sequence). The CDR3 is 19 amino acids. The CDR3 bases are TGTGCCAGCAGCGCGACTTTCTTATCCCGGGACATAATCTCCTACGAGCAGTACTTC. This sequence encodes CASSATFLSRDIISYEQYF.

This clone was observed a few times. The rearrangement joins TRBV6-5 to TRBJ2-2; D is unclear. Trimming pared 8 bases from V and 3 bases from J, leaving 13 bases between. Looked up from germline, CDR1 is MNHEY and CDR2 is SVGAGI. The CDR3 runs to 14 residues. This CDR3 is CASRLRIDTGELFF. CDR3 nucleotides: TGTGCCAGCCGATTAAGGATCGACACCGGGGAGCTGTTTTTT.

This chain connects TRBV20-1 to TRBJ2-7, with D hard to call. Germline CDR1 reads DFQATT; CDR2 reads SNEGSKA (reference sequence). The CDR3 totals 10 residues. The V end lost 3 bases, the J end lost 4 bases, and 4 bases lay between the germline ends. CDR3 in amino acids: CSASDYEQYF. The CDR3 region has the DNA TGCAGTGCTAGCGATTACGAGCAGTACTTC.

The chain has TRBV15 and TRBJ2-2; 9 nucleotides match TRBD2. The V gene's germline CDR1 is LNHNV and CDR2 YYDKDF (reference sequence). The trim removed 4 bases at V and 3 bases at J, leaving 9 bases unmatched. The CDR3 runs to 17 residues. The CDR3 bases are TGTGCCACCAGCACCTTTTTAGCGGGAGCTGACACCGGGGAGCTGTTTTTT. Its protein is CATSTFLAGADTGELFF.

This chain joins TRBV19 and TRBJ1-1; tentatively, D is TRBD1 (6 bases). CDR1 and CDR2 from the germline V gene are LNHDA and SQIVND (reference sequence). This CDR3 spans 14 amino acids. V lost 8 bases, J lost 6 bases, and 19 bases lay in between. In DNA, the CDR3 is TGTGCCAGTGGCCGGGACATCTATATGGCTGAAGCTTTCTTT. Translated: CASGRDIYMAEAFF.

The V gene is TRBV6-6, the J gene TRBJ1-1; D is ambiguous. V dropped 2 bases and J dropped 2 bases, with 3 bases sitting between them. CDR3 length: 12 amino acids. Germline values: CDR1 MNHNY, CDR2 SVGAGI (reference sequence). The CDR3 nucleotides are TGTGCCAGCAGTTACATAAACACTGAAGCTTTCTTT. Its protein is CASSYINTEAFF.

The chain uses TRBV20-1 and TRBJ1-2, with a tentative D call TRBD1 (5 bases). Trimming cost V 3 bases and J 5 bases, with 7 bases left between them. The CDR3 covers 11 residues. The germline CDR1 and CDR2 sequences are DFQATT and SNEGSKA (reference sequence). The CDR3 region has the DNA TGCAGTGCTAGTGGGGGTTATGGCTACACCTTC. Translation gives CSASGGYGYTF.

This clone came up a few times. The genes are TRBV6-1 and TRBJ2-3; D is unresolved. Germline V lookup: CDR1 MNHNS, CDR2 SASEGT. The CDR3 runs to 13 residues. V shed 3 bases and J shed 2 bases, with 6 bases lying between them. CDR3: CASSDRFTDTQYF. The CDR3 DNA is TGTGCCAGCAGTGACAGGTTCACAGATACGCAGTATTTT.

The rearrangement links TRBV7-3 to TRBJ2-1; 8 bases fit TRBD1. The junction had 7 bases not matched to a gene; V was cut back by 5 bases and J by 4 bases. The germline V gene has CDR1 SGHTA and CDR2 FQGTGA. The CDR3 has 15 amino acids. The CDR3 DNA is TGTGCCAGCAGCAAAGGACAGGGACCATACAATGAGCAGTTCTTC. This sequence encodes CASSKGQGPYNEQFF.

As DNA, the CDR3 is TGTGCCAGCAAGGGACTAGCGGGACGCCCTGGGGACAATGAGCAGTTCTTC. Its protein product is CASKGLAGRPGDNEQFF. The chain uses TRBV27 and TRBJ2-1, with 13 bases that match TRBD2. The CDR3 runs to 17 residues. CDR1 is MNHEY, CDR2 SMNVEV, per germline (reference sequence). The V gene end was trimmed by 7 bases and the J gene end by 5 bases; junction bases not matched to a gene: 11.

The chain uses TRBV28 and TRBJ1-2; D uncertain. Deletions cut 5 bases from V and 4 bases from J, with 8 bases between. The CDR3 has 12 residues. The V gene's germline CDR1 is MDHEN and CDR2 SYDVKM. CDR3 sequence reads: CASSRAAYGYTF. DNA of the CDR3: TGTGCCAGCAGTCGGGCAGCCTATGGCTACACCTTC.